This T cell receptor (beta chain) derives from a study of CD8 T cells in ankylosing spondylitis. Germline V gene lookup returns CDR1 GTSNPN and CDR2 SVGIG (reference sequence). With 6 bases removed from V and 3 bases from J, the gap between germline ends came to 15 bases. The CDR3 totals 13 residues. In this sample, this clonotype turned up a few times. The target antigen is unknown. Broader study findings: From matched ankylosing spondylitis synovial fluid, disease-linked clones were reportedly recovered at significantly enriched levels. Clones linked to the disease showed a CD8+ phenotype. They occurred at relatively low frequencies in peripheral blood.

Using its own MiXCR run on the 5' RACE reads, TCRdb lists one record per CDR3 protein. The sample has roughly 130,000 distinct CDR3 sequences; about 13% are singletons. The sequencing input was blood, either unsorted or a sorted T cell fraction (not recorded which). The rearrangement links TRBV30 to TRBJ2-7, with D perhaps TRBD1 (6 bases). This clonotype was obtained from a female donor with ankylosing spondylitis or in good health (not recorded which). Here the CDR3 DNA reads TGTGCCTGTCGCGGACAGCTTGTCTACGAGCAGTACTTC. Protein product: CACRGQLVYEQYF.